This T cell receptor beta chain was captured in a study of control samples from healthy donors and cancer patients. Sequenced by immunoSEQ multiplex PCR; TCRdb stores in-frame clones only, minus some. The profile shows under 200,000 clones, over 85% of them singletons. The source of this sequence is a woman in her fifties or sixties in good health. What was sequenced was blood.

CDR3 protein: CARSLPGAKYGYTF. In DNA form, the CDR3 reads TGTGCCAGAAGCTTGCCGGGGGCAAAATATGGCTACACCTTC. The chain combines TRBV5-3 with TRBJ1-2; TRBD1 is a possible D gene (6 bases). TRBV5-3 is an open reading frame whose function is uncertain. V dropped 1 base and J dropped 5 bases, with 12 bases sitting between them. The CDR3 runs to 14 residues.